The clone carrying this T cell receptor (beta chain) has just one count. Its antigen is unknown. One end of the junction does not line up with germline, which may come from a read error. TCRdb recomputed calls from the reads with MiXCR, one row per CDR3 protein. The sample has about 920,000 distinct CDR3 sequences, 31% seen once. The sample originates from a study of T cell repertoires in cytomegalovirus infection. Notes on the study in general: Accumulated public TCR beta family frequency recognized individuals carrying CMV together with the relevant HLA. The ex vivo response was dominated by HLA-C-restricted CMV-specific TCR beta clonotypes.

The origin of this receptor is a human donor in good health (CMV status not recorded). Some clones in this sample may be carry-over from other donors' samples. The material sequenced was cultured CD8+ T cells from PBMCs, taken from culture after CMV antigen stimulation.

The CDR3 nucleotides are TGTGCCAGCATTGAATGGGGCTCCCCGAACACTGAAGCTTTCTTT. It encodes CASIEWGSPNTEAFF. The chain links TRBV6-1 to TRBJ1-1; a possible D gene is TRBD1 (5 bases). The germline gives CDR1 MNHNS, CDR2 SASEGT. The CDR3 consists of 15 residues.